The rows below give T cell receptor beta chains drawn from one sample of a study of cytomegalovirus exposure and HLA in healthy donors. The method was immunoSEQ multiplex PCR; TCRdb's version includes in-frame clones alone and lacks a portion of them. The sample yields approximately 99,000 clones, about 85% seen once. The specimen was PBMCs. These receptor sequences come from a woman under 30 in good health and CMV-seronegative. Each CDR3 is given with its conserved first and last residue. The D gene is left open where the match is weak. A clone size is listed for some rows: how often the clone was seen (once, few, many), or a class if it is expanded.

clone size: few
J gene: TRBJ1-5
CDR3 length: 14
D gene: .
V gene: TRBV25-1
CDR3 protein: CASSDSRVGQPQHF
CDR3 DNA: TGTGCCAGCAGTGATAGCAGGGTTGGTCAGCCCCAGCATTTT

clone size: .
J gene: TRBJ2-7
CDR3 length: 14
D gene: .
V gene: TRBV30
CDR3 protein: CAWHEGDTSYEQYF
CDR3 DNA: TGTGCCTGGCATGAAGGGGATACATCCTACGAGCAGTACTTC

clone size: .
J gene: TRBJ1-1
CDR3 length: 11
D gene: .
V gene: TRBV6-5
CDR3 protein: CASLRGTEAFF
CDR3 DNA: TGTGCCAGCCTCCGGGGTACTGAAGCTTTCTTT

clone size: few
J gene: TRBJ2-5
CDR3 length: 16
D gene: TRBD2
V gene: TRBV5-6
CDR3 protein: CASSSKTSRGQETQYF
CDR3 DNA: TGTGCCAGCAGCTCGAAGACTAGCCGGGGCCAAGAGACCCAGTACTTC

clone size: .
J gene: TRBJ2-2
CDR3 length: 16
D gene: .
V gene: TRBV6-5
CDR3 protein: CASSYTIQRNTGELFF
CDR3 DNA: TGTGCCAGCAGTTACACGATACAGAGGAACACCGGGGAGCTGTTTTTT

clone size: .
J gene: TRBJ1-5
CDR3 length: 15
D gene: .
V gene: TRBV6-1
CDR3 protein: CASRTRRQAAQPQHF
CDR3 DNA: TGTGCCAGCCGGACCCGAAGACAGGCGGCGCAGCCCCAGCATTTT

clone size: .
J gene: TRBJ1-1
CDR3 length: 16
D gene: .
V gene: TRBV6-5
CDR3 protein: CASSYVGSFGNTEAFF
CDR3 DNA: TGTGCCAGCAGTTACGTGGGGAGCTTCGGGAACACTGAAGCTTTCTTT

clone size: .
J gene: TRBJ2-7
CDR3 length: 11
D gene: .
V gene: TRBV20-1
CDR3 protein: CSARDLYEQYF
CDR3 DNA: TGCAGTGCTAGAGATCTCTACGAGCAGTACTTC

clone size: once
J gene: TRBJ2-3
CDR3 length: 16
D gene: TRBD2
V gene: TRBV7-8
CDR3 protein: CASSLGRLARTDTQYF
CDR3 DNA: TGTGCCAGCAGCTTAGGTAGACTAGCGAGGACAGATACGCAGTATTTT

clone size: .
J gene: TRBJ1-5
CDR3 length: 17
D gene: .
V gene: TRBV19
CDR3 protein: CASSLLRVDYSNQPQHF
CDR3 DNA: TGTGCCAGTAGTTTACTCCGGGTCGATTATAGCAATCAGCCCCAGCATTTT

clone size: .
J gene: TRBJ1-6
CDR3 length: 14
D gene: TRBD1
V gene: TRBV18
CDR3 protein: CASSRQGDNSPLHF
CDR3 DNA: TGTGCCAGCTCGCGACAGGGGGATAATTCACCCCTCCACTTT

clone size: .
J gene: TRBJ1-5
CDR3 length: 12
D gene: .
V gene: TRBV5-8
CDR3 protein: CASSLALQPQHF
CDR3 DNA: TGTGCCAGCAGCTTGGCTCTTCAGCCCCAGCATTTT

clone size: .
J gene: TRBJ1-5
CDR3 length: 16
D gene: .
V gene: TRBV6-1
CDR3 protein: CASSEARYEVYQPQHF
CDR3 DNA: TGTGCCAGCAGTGAAGCTAGATACGAAGTATACCAGCCCCAGCATTTT

clone size: few
J gene: TRBJ1-2
CDR3 length: 11
D gene: TRBD1
V gene: TRBV29-1
CDR3 protein: CSGQGANGYTF
CDR3 DNA: TGCAGCGGACAGGGGGCCAATGGCTACACCTTC

clone size: .
J gene: TRBJ2-7
CDR3 length: 11
D gene: TRBD1
V gene: TRBV28
CDR3 protein: CASSLGQGALF
CDR3 DNA: TGTGCCAGCAGTCTAGGACAGGGCGCCCTGTTC

clone size: .
J gene: TRBJ2-5
CDR3 length: 17
D gene: TRBD1
V gene: TRBV10-3
CDR3 protein: CAISESTGGASQETQYF
CDR3 DNA: TGTGCCATCAGTGAGTCGACAGGGGGCGCGAGTCAAGAGACCCAGTACTTC

clone size: .
J gene: TRBJ2-2
CDR3 length: 17
D gene: TRBD2
V gene: TRBV9
CDR3 protein: CASSGGLADDNTGELFF
CDR3 DNA: TGTGCCAGCAGCGGTGGACTAGCGGATGATAACACCGGGGAGCTGTTTTTT

clone size: .
J gene: TRBJ2-7
CDR3 length: 15
D gene: .
V gene: TRBV9
CDR3 protein: CASSPEPGHSYEQYF
CDR3 DNA: TGTGCCAGCAGCCCAGAGCCGGGTCATTCCTACGAGCAGTACTTC

clone size: .
J gene: TRBJ2-5
CDR3 length: 14
D gene: TRBD1
V gene: TRBV5-6
CDR3 protein: CASSFGTGGGTQYF
CDR3 DNA: TGTGCCAGCAGCTTCGGGACAGGGGGTGGGACCCAGTACTTC

clone size: .
J gene: TRBJ1-6
CDR3 length: 14
D gene: TRBD1
V gene: TRBV5-1
CDR3 protein: CASSLGQGDSPLHF
CDR3 DNA: TGCGCCAGCAGCCTCGGACAGGGAGATTCACCCCTCCACTTT